This passage covers 20 T cell receptor beta chains from one sample sequenced in a study of T cell responses to AZD1222 COVID-19 vaccine. Data came from immunoSEQ multiplex PCR; TCRdb stores just in-frame clones and leaves some out. The repertoire holds about 120,000 clones, with about 90% as singletons. The sequences come from peripheral blood, collected on day 0 of AZD1222 vaccination. All receptors derive from an adult in good health.

The chain carries TRBV6-5 and TRBJ2-7; D unclear. CDR3 length: 14 residues. Germline V gene sequence: CDR1 MNHEY, CDR2 SVGAGI. V lost 5 bases and J lost 0, with 11 bases in between. The CDR3 reads CASSLDRSSYEQYF. The DNA of the CDR3 is TGTGCCAGCAGTCTGGACCGGAGCTCCTACGAGCAGTACTTC.

The gene calls are TRBV7-2 and TRBJ1-1; 8 bases fit TRBD1. CDR3 length: 14 amino acids. Germline V gene data show CDR1 as SGHTA and CDR2 as FQGNSA. J lost 5 bases, V lost 6 bases, and 8 bases had no gene match. Written as DNA, the CDR3 is TGTGCCAGCAGTCATGACAGGGGACTGACTGAAGCTTTCTTT. Translating it yields CASSHDRGLTEAFF.

The chain has TRBV4-1 and TRBJ1-2, with 8 positions matching TRBD1. The CDR3 sequence is 16 residues long. Germline V gene data show CDR1 as MGHRA and CDR2 as YSYEKL. V gave up 3 bases and J gave up 7 bases; unmatched junction bases: 13. CDR3 sequence reads: CASSHPDRVGGGGYTF. CDR3 sequence (DNA): TGCGCCAGCAGCCATCCGGACAGGGTCGGGGGTGGTGGCTACACCTTC.

V is TRBV5-6 and J is TRBJ2-7, with TRBD1 matching 8 bases. With 0 bases clipped from V and 6 bases from J, the junction kept 11 bases outside the gene matches. Per the germline V gene, CDR1 is SGHDT and CDR2 is YYEEEE. The CDR3 runs 16 residues. The CDR3 DNA sequence: TGTGCCAGCAGCTTGGGGACAGGGTCCTTCAGTTTCGAGCAGTACTTC. It specifies CASSLGTGSFSFEQYF. Variable domain in full (rest from reference TRBV5-6 and TRBJ2-7): DAGVTQSPTHLIKTRGQQVTLRCSPKSGHDTVSWYQQALGQGPQFIFQYYEEEERQRGNFPDRFSGHQFPNYSSELNVNALLLGDSALYLCASSLGTGSFSFEQYFGPGTRLTVT.

This chain links TRBV5-4 with TRBJ2-7; TRBD2 might be the D (6 bases). This CDR3 spans 13 amino acids. V was shortened by 3 bases and J by 4 bases, with 11 bases between the two germline ends. The germline V gene encodes CDR1 SGHNT and CDR2 YYREEE (reference sequence). CDR3 DNA: TGTGCCAGCAGCTGGGGACTGGGGTACGAGCAGTACTTC. Its translation: CASSWGLGYEQYF.

The rearrangement joins TRBV5-1 to TRBJ1-1; D unclear. Germline assignment: CDR1 SGHRS and CDR2 YFSETQ. Trimming removed 0 bases from V and 1 base from J, with 7 bases in between. This CDR3 is 14 amino acids long. CDR3 region: CASSLDRPNTEAFF. CDR3 in DNA: TGCGCCAGCAGCTTGGATAGACCGAACACTGAAGCTTTCTTT. Variable domain in full (rest from reference TRBV5-1 and TRBJ1-1): KAGVTQTPRYLIKTRGQQVTLSCSPISGHRSVSWYQQTPGQGLQFLFEYFSETQRNKGNFPGRFSGRQFSNSRSEMNVSTLELGDSALYLCASSLDRPNTEAFFGQGTRLTVV.

This chain uses TRBV19 with TRBJ1-1; TRBD1 matches at 7 bases. There are 16 residues in the CDR3. The trim removed 7 bases at V and 2 bases at J, leaving 13 bases unmatched. Per germline, CDR1 LNHDA and CDR2 SQIVND (reference sequence). CDR3 bases: TGTGCCAGTAATCGACAGGGATATTCGGGAAACACTGAAGCTTTCTTT. This encodes CASNRQGYSGNTEAFF.

The chain employs TRBV6-2 or TRBV6-3 and TRBJ2-5; TRBD2 aligns across 7 bases. The CDR3 loop spans 14 amino acids. With 0 bases clipped from V and 4 bases from J, the junction kept 2 bases outside the gene matches. Germline CDR1 is MNHEY and CDR2 is SVGEGT. The CDR3 DNA follows: TGTGCCAGCAGTTACTCGAGCGGGGTAGAGACCCAGTACTTC. Translated, it gives CASSYSSGVETQYF.

The J gene is TRBJ1-2, the V gene TRBV12-3 or TRBV12-4, with TRBD1 identical over 9 bases. V shed 6 bases, J shed 8 bases, and the junction held 7 bases outside the gene matches. The CDR3 spans 13 residues. The CDR3: CASSLRTGDGYTF. As DNA, the CDR3 is TGTGCCAGCAGCCTGAGGACAGGGGACGGCTACACCTTC.

The chain couples TRBV9 to TRBJ1-6; possibly TRBD1 for D (6 bases). The length of the CDR3 is 15 residues. Deletions cut 3 bases from V and 8 bases from J, with 15 bases between. CDR1 SGDLS and CDR2 YYNGEE come from the germline V gene. For the CDR3, the DNA is TGTGCCAGCAGCGCCTCAAACCACAGGGATTCACCCCTCCACTTT. Translating it yields CASSASNHRDSPLHF.

The genes are TRBV5-1 and TRBJ1-2; the D gene is possibly TRBD1 (6 bases). Germline V gives CDR1 SGHRS, CDR2 YFSETQ. The CDR3 extends over 14 amino acids. V lost 4 bases, J lost 2 bases, and 12 bases lay in between. The DNA of the CDR3 is TGCGCCAGCAGCCCAGGGGTCTCAAACTATGGCTACACCTTC. Its translation is CASSPGVSNYGYTF.

The chain carries TRBV19 and TRBJ1-1, with D maybe TRBD1 (6 bases). This CDR3 contains 13 residues. Germline CDR1 LNHDA, CDR2 SQIVND (reference sequence). With 9 bases removed from V and 3 bases from J, the gap between germline ends came to 14 bases. The DNA for the CDR3 is TGTGCCAGCAACAGGGACTCCTACACTGAAGCTTTCTTT. It yields the protein CASNRDSYTEAFF.

The V gene is TRBV28, the J gene TRBJ2-3; 10 bases map to TRBD2. The CDR3 loop spans 16 amino acids. The germline V gene has CDR1 MDHEN and CDR2 SYDVKM. The J segment lost 9 bases and the V segment lost 1 base, leaving 10 bases of the junction unmatched. The DNA of the CDR3 is TGTGCCAGCAGTTTATCGGGGCCTAGCGGGAGCCTGACGCAGTATTTT. Its translation is CASSLSGPSGSLTQYF.

The chain is built from TRBV15 and TRBJ2-1, with 8 positions matching TRBD2. The CDR3 is 16 residues long. From germline, CDR1 is LNHNV and CDR2 YYDKDF (reference sequence). Germline trimming cut 1 base from V and 7 bases from J; bases unmatched to any gene: 9. The CDR3 here is CATSRGNGGENNEQFF. CDR3 DNA sequence: TGTGCCACCAGCAGAGGGAACGGGGGGGAGAATAATGAGCAGTTCTTC. The full variable domain, in which reference TRBV15 and TRBJ2-1 provide the parts outside the CDR3, is DAMVIQNPRYQVTQFGKPVTLSCSQTLNHNVMYWYQQKSSQAPKLLFHYYDKDFNNEADTPDNFQSRRPNTSFCFLDIRSPGLGDTAMYLCATSRGNGGENNEQFFGPGTRLTVL.

This chain connects TRBV7-9 to TRBJ1-1; D is uncertain. Germline loops: CDR1 SEHNR, CDR2 FQNEAQ (reference sequence). V lost 5 bases to trimming and J lost 3 bases, with 16 bases between them. This CDR3 spans 15 amino acids. The CDR3 reads CASSPRRLGDTEAFF. The CDR3 DNA follows: TGTGCCAGCAGCCCCCGAAGATTGGGAGACACTGAAGCTTTCTTT. The whole variable domain, filled in from reference TRBV7-9 and TRBJ1-1, reads DTGVSQNPRHKITKRGQNVTFRCDPISEHNRLYWYRQTLGQGPEFLTYFQNEAQLEKSRLLSDRFSAERPKGSFSTLEIQRTEQGDSAMYLCASSPRRLGDTEAFFGQGTRLTVV.

The chain joins TRBV6-5 to TRBJ2-1, with a tentative D call TRBD2 (5 bases). The germline V gene has CDR1 MNHEY and CDR2 SVGAGI. This CDR3 contains 15 residues. V lost 8 bases, J lost 0 bases, and 14 bases lay in between. CDR3 in amino acids: CASFDAGLSYNEQFF. CDR3 DNA sequence: TGTGCCAGCTTTGATGCGGGTCTCTCCTACAATGAGCAGTTCTTC.

V and J are TRBV28 and TRBJ2-7, with TRBD2 matching over 10 bases. From germline, CDR1 is MDHEN and CDR2 SYDVKM. The CDR3 totals 16 residues. J gave up 0 bases and V 6 bases, and 8 bases lay outside the gene matches. The CDR3 region is CASSSPSSGGSYEQYF. The CDR3 DNA is TGTGCCAGCAGCTCCCCTTCTAGCGGGGGCTCCTACGAGCAGTACTTC.

The rearrangement uses TRBV5-4 and TRBJ1-4; D not resolved. This CDR3 has 14 amino acids. Germline values: CDR1 SGHNT, CDR2 YYREEE (reference sequence). V lost 0 bases and J lost 0, with 3 bases in between. CDR3 DNA: TGTGCCAGCAGCTTGGATGCAACTAATGAAAAACTGTTTTTT. Its translation is CASSLDATNEKLFF.

This sequence joins TRBV7-9 and TRBJ2-2, with 11 bases identical to TRBD1. Per the germline V gene, CDR1 is SEHNR and CDR2 is FQNEAQ (reference sequence). V shed 5 bases, J shed 6 bases, and the junction held 8 bases outside the gene matches. The CDR3 is 16 amino acids. CDR3 DNA: TGTGCCAGCAGCGTCGTTCCGGGACAGGGGGCCGGGGAGCTGTTTTTT. Amino acids: CASSVVPGQGAGELFF.

The rearrangement uses TRBV29-1 and TRBJ2-6; possibly TRBD1 for D (5 bases). This CDR3 has 13 amino acids. Germline V lookup: CDR1 SQVTM, CDR2 ANQGSEA. The V end lost 5 bases, the J end lost 7 bases, and 12 bases lay between the germline ends. The CDR3 loop is CSVSAGIANVLTF. CDR3 nucleotide sequence: TGCAGCGTTTCCGCAGGGATAGCCAACGTCCTGACTTTC.